Below, 7 T cell receptor beta chains from the same sample are listed, as sequenced in a study of regulatory T cells in long-lasting Graves disease. Time point of the sample: newly diagnosed GD, antithyroid drugs for less than 3 months. RNA isolated from PBMCs was used to make the TCR library. With iRepertoire HTBI primers and Arm-PCR of CDR3 regions, TCR beta libraries were built. TCRdb re-derived calls from the multiplex PCR reads in MiXCR, one entry per CDR3 protein. The table includes roughly 400,000 distinct CDR3 sequences, 15% detected once. These same data were also listed under a study on T cells in Graves' hyperthyroidism and ophthalmopathy.

The sample here was peripheral blood mononuclear cells (PBMCs), taken at new diagnosis, from a patient treated with antithyroid drugs. These receptors were taken from a woman aged 40 to 50 with Graves disease.

The sample holds a few counts of this clonotype. The chain has TRBV20-1 and TRBJ2-1; possibly TRBD2 for D (5 bases). The CDR3 runs to 15 residues. V was trimmed by 1 base and J by 0 bases, leaving 10 bases between them. The germline gives CDR1 DFQATT, CDR2 SNEGSKA (reference sequence). The CDR3 coding sequence is TGCAGTGCTAGAGGGGCGGAGGACTCCTACAATGAGCAGTTCTTC. Protein sequence: CSARGAEDSYNEQFF.

This clonotype has just a few counts. The chain couples TRBV29-1 to TRBJ2-3, with 8 nucleotides matching TRBD2. From germline, CDR1 is SQVTM and CDR2 ANQGSEA. The CDR3 has 15 residues. V was pared by 4 bases and J by 2 bases, with 8 bases of the junction left unmatched. This CDR3 reads CSVATSGAYTDTQYF. As DNA, the CDR3 is TGCAGCGTTGCTACTAGCGGAGCCTACACAGATACGCAGTATTTT.

This chain's CDR3 is CASSVGDSPGYEQYF. The CDR3 DNA follows: TGTGCCAGCAGCGTAGGAGACAGTCCAGGCTACGAGCAGTACTTC. The V call is TRBV9, the J call TRBJ2-7; weak D call: TRBD1 (5 bases). Trimming removed 0 bases from V and 3 bases from J, with 13 bases in between. The germline V gene encodes CDR1 SGDLS and CDR2 YYNGEE. This CDR3 comprises 15 residues.

J is TRBJ2-1 and V is TRBV20-1; no clear D gene. In germline, CDR1 is DFQATT, CDR2 SNEGSKA (reference sequence). This CDR3 comprises 12 residues. Between the trimmed V and J ends, which lost 0 bases and 3 bases, there was a span of 3 bases. CDR3 amino acids: CSAREYYNEQFF. The DNA of the CDR3 is TGCAGTGCTAGAGAGTACTACAATGAGCAGTTCTTC.

Note on this clonotype: This may arise from a read error, as a much more abundant clone is one base away. The chain joins TRBV6-5 to TRBJ1-1, with D perhaps TRBD1 (5 bases). Germline CDR1 MNHEY, CDR2 SVGAGI. This CDR3 is 15 amino acids long. CDR3 in amino acids: CASSYVLTVNTGAFF. The DNA of the CDR3 is TGTGCCAGCAGTTACGTTTTGACAGTGAACACTGGAGCTTTCTTT.

The chain has TRBV11-2 and TRBJ2-5; D not resolved. This CDR3 has 14 amino acids. Germline assignment: CDR1 SGHAT and CDR2 FQNNGV. V gave up 4 bases and J gave up 2 bases, with 11 bases separating them. The CDR3 DNA follows: TGTGCCAGCAGCTCATTAGTACTGCAAGAGACCCAGTACTTC. Translation gives CASSSLVLQETQYF.

This clonotype occurred many times. V usage is TRBV7-8 and J usage is TRBJ2-7; 8 bases are a match to TRBD2. The junction had 4 bases not matched to a gene; V was cut back by 1 base and J by 2 bases. Germline CDR1 and CDR2: SGHVS and FQNEAQ. This CDR3 contains 15 residues. Here the CDR3 reads CASSLVVAGTYEQYF. The CDR3 DNA is TGTGCCAGCAGCTTAGTGGTAGCGGGAACCTACGAGCAGTACTTC. Filled out from reference TRBV7-8 and TRBJ2-7, the complete variable domain reads GAGVSQSPRYKVAKRGQDVALRCDPISGHVSLFWYQQALGQGPEFLTYFQNEAQLDKSGLPSDRFFAERPEGSVSTLKIQRTQQEDSAVYLCASSLVVAGTYEQYFGPGTRLTVT.